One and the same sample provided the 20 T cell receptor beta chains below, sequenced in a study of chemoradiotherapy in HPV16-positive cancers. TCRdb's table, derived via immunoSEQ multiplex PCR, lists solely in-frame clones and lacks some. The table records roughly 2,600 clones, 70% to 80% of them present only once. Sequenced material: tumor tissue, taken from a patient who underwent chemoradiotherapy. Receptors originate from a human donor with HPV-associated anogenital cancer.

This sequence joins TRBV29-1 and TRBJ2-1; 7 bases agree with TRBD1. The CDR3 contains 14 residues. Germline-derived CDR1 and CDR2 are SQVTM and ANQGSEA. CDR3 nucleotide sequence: TGCAGAGGTGACAGGGTGGTCGACCACAATGAGCAGTTCTTC. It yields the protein CRGDRVVDHNEQFF.

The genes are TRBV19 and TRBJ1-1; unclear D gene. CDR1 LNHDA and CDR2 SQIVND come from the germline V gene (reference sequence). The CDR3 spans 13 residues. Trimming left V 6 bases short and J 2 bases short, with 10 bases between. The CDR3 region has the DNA TGTGCCAGTAGGCAGGACGCAAACACTGAAGCTTTCTTT. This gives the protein CASRQDANTEAFF.

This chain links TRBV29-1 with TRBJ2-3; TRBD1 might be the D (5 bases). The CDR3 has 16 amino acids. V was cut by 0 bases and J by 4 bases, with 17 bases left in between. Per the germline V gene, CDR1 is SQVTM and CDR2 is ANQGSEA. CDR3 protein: CSVEDNSGKVSDTQYF. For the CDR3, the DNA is TGCAGCGTTGAAGATAATTCAGGGAAGGTGTCAGATACGCAGTATTTT.

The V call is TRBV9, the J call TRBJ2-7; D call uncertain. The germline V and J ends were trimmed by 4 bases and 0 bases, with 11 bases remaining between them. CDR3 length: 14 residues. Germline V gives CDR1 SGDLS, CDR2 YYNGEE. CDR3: CASSPFKASYEQYF. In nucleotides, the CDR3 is TGTGCCAGCAGCCCCTTTAAGGCCTCCTACGAGCAGTACTTC.

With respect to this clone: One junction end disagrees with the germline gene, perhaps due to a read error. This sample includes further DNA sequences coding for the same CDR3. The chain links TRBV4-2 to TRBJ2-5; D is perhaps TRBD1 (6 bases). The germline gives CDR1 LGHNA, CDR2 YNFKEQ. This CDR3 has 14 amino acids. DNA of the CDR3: TGTGCCAGCAGCCAAGGTGTGGGGGCGGAGACCCAATACTTC. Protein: CASSQGVGAETQYF.

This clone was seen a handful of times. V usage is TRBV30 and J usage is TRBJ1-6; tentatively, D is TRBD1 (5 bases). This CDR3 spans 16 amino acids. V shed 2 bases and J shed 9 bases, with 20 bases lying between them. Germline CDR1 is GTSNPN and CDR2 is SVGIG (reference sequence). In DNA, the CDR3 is TGTGCCTGGAGTACGGACACGAATTTCGCTAGTTCACCCCTCCACTTT. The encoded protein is CAWSTDTNFASSPLHF. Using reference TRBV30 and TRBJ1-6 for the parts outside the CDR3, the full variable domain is SQTIHQWPATLVQPVGSPLSLECTVEGTSNPNLYWYRQAAGRGLQLLFYSVGIGQISSEVPQNLSASRPQDRQFILSSKKLLLSDSGFYLCAWSTDTNFASSPLHFGNGTRLTVT.

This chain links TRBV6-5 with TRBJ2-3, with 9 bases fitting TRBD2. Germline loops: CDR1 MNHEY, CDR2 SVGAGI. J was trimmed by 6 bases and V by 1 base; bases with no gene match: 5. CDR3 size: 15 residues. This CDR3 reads CASSYLAGGGDTQYF. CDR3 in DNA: TGTGCCAGCAGTTACTTGGCGGGGGGGGGCGATACGCAGTATTTT.

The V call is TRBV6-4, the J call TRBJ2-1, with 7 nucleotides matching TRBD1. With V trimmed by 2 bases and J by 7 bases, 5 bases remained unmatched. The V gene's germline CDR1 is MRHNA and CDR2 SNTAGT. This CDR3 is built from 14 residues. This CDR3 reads CASSDPGQPNEQFF. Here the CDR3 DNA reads TGTGCCAGCAGTGACCCGGGACAGCCAAATGAGCAGTTCTTC.

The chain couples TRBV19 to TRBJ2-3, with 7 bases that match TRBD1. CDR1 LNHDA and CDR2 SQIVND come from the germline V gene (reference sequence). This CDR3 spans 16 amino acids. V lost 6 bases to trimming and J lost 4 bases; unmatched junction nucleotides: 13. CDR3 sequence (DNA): TGTGCCAGTAGCCCCTCTCGACAGGGATGGGCAGATACGCAGTATTTT. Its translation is CASSPSRQGWADTQYF.

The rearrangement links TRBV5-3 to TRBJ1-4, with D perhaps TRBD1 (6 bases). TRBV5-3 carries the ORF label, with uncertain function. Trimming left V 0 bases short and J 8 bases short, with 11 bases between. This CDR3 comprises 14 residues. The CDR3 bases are TGTGCCAGAAGCTTGGTACGGGACAAAGAAAAACTGTTTTTT. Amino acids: CARSLVRDKEKLFF.

CDR3 coding DNA: TGTGCCAGCAGCGGAGGCTATTCAGTCTACGAGCAGTACTTC. Translation: CASSGGYSVYEQYF. The V gene is TRBV7-2, the J gene TRBJ2-7, with D possibly matching TRBD2 (5 bases). V was trimmed by 5 bases and J by 3 bases, leaving 14 bases between them. The CDR3 sequence is 14 residues long. From germline, CDR1 is SGHTA and CDR2 FQGNSA.

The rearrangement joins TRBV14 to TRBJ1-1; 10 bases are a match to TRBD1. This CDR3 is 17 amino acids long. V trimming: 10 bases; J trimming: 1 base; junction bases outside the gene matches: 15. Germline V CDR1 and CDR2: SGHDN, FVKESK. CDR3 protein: CATNRQGARWSNTEAFF. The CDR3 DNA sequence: TGTGCCACTAATCGACAGGGGGCAAGATGGTCGAACACTGAAGCTTTCTTT.

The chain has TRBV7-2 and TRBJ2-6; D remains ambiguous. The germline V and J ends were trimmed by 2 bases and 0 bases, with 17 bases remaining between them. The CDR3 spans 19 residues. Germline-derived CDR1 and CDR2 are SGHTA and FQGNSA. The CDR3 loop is CASSLQPPRLVSGANVLTF. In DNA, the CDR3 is TGTGCCAGCAGCTTACAACCCCCACGTCTAGTCTCTGGGGCCAACGTCCTGACTTTC.

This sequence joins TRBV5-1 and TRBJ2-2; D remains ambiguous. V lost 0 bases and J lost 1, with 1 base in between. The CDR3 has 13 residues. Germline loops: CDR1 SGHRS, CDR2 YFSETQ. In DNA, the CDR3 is TGCGCCAGCAGCTTGGGGAACACCGGGGAGCTGTTTTTT. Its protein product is CASSLGNTGELFF.

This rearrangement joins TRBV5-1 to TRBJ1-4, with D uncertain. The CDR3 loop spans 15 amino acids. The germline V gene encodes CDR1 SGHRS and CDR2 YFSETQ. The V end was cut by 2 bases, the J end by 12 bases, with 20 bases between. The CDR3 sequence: CASSLSHGLMKELFF. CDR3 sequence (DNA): TGCGCCAGCAGCTTATCGCACGGATTAATGAAGGAACTGTTTTTT.

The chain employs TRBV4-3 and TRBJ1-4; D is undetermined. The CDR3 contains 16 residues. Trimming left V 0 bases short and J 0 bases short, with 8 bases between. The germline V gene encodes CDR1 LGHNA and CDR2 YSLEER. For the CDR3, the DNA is TGCGCCAGCAGCCAAGATCGGGAGGCAACTAATGAAAAACTGTTTTTT. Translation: CASSQDREATNEKLFF.

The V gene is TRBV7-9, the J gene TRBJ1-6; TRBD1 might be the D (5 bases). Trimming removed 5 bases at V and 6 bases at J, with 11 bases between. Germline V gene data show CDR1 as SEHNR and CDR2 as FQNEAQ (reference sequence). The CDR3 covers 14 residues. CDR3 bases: TGTGCCAGCAGCGACTACAGGTTTAATTCACCCCTCCACTTT. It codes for CASSDYRFNSPLHF.

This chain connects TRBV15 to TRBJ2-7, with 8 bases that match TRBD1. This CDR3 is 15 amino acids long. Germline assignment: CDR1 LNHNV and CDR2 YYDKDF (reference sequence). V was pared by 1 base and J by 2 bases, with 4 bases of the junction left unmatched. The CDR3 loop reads CATSRGQGAPYEQYF. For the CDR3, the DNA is TGTGCCACCAGCAGAGGTCAGGGGGCCCCCTACGAGCAGTACTTC.

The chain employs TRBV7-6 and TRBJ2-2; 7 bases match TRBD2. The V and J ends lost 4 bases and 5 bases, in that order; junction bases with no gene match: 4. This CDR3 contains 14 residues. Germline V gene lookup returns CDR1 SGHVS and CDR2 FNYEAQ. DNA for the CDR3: TGTGCCAGCAGCTGGGGGGGTGAGACCGGGGAGCTGTTTTTT. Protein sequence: CASSWGGETGELFF.

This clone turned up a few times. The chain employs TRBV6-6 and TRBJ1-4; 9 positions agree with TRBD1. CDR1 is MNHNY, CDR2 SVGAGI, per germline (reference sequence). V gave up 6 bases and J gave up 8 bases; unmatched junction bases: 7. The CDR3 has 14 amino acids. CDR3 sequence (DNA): TGTGCCAGCAGCACCGGGACAGGGAGCGAAAAACTGTTTTTT. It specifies CASSTGTGSEKLFF.